The text below deals with one T cell receptor (beta chain). Which antigen it targets is not known. The record has no base qualities; no much larger clone is one base away. This entry is derived from a study of siplizumab effects on memory and regulatory T cells (dated by TCRdb to 2018 to 2020). At the level of the whole study: The study looked at the effect of siplizumab, an anti-CD2 antibody, on alloreactive T-cell subsets in allogeneic mixed lymphocyte reactions made from human PBMCs. What the research found in general, with its limitations: In reactions with siplizumab, an average of about 62% of mappable alloreactive CD4+ clones were Treg-derived, compared with around 30% in control reactions. The cumulative frequency of alloreactive sequences traceable to unstimulated CD4+ memory T cells was significantly reduced by siplizumab. No functional confirmation was obtained for the suppressive function of proliferating Tregs from siplizumab cultures. Unstimulated naive T cells appeared more diverse than memory T cells, and naive cells seemed to contribute substantially to the alloresponse. About 80-96% of proliferating CD4+ or CD8+ clones could not be given a naive or memory phenotype. Sequences below about 10^-5 frequency were poorly captured, so only a minor fraction of alloreactive clones could be mapped to unstimulated subsets.

Sorted unstimulated T cells, along with proliferating T cells recovered from mixed lymphocyte reactions, underwent TCRbeta CDR3 sequencing. Fresh whole blood from 9 to 10 HLA-typed healthy donors served as the source for isolating PBMCs. To map where alloreactive clones came from, unstimulated CD4+ non-regulatory T cells were FACS-sorted. Library construction relied on the immunoSEQ multiplex PCR assay. Some 1.1 x 10^5 TCR templates per sample were assayed on the deep sequencing platform. Genomic DNA extracted from sorted T cells was used for TCRbeta CDR3 sequencing. For the original study's pipeline: Clonal analysis of TCRbeta CDR3 data was done in the R programming language. Alloreactive CD4+ and CD8+ clones were defined by comparing unstimulated samples with post-reaction CFSE-low samples. Regulatory or non-regulatory origin of alloreactive CD4+ clones was assigned by matching sequences to the sorted unstimulated Treg and non-Treg repertoires. TCRdb provides this immuneACCESS table in a form limited to in-frame rearrangements. Some clones are lacking; in checked studies, under half of them reflect an unresolved V gene, and why the rest are absent is not known. The V and J calls and clone size are taken from that table; D and trimming were inferred from the DNA. The sample has over 85,000 clones on record, nearly 95% of them singletons. Of the sample, 0.3% is held by the ten largest clones.

Including cysteine and phenylalanine, the CDR3 has 13 amino acids. Kept here is only the CDR3 DNA, which spans 39 bases and is read in frame from base 1. Trimming takes 1 base from V and 5 bases from J, and the germline ends sit 5 bases apart. Based on the germline V gene, the CDR1 and CDR2 sequences are SGHTA and FQGNSA. The TCR was taken from a human donor in good health. The sample taken for sequencing was non-Treg CD4+ T cells sorted from blood. This sample's cell subset or site label indicates: FACS-sorted unstimulated CD4+ non-regulatory T cells. Rearrangement joined TRBV7-2 to TRBJ2-2; the D gene identity is not certain. The CDR3 protein is CASSLEGTGELFF. The DNA reads TGTGCCAGCAGCTTAGAGGGTACCGGGGAGCTGTTTTTT. Supplemented by the reference TRBV7-2 and TRBJ2-2 proteins around the CDR3, the complete variable domain is GAGVSQSPSNKVTEKGKDVELRCDPISGHTALYWYRQSLGQGLEFLIYFQGNSAPDKSGLPSDRFSAERTGGSVSTLTIQRTQQEDSAVYLCASSLEGTGELFFGEGSRLTVL.